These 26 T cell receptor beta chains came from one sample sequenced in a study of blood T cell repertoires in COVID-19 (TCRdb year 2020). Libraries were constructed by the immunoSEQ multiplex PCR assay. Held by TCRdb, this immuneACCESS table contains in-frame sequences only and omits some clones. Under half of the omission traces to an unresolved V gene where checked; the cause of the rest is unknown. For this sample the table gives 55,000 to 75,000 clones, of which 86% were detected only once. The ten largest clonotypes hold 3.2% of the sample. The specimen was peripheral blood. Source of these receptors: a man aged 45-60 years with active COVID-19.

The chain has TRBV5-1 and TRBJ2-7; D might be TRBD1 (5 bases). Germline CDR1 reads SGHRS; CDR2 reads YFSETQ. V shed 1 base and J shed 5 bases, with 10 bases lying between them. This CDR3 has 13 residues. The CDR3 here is CASSLQGNHEQYF. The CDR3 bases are TGCGCCAGCAGCTTGCAGGGTAACCACGAGCAGTACTTC.

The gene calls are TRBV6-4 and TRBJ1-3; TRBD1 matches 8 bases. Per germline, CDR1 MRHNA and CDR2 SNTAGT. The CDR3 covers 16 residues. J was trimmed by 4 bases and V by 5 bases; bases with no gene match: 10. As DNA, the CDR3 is TGTGCCAGCAGTCCAAAGATACAGGGGGAAGGAAACACCATATATTTT. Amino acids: CASSPKIQGEGNTIYF.

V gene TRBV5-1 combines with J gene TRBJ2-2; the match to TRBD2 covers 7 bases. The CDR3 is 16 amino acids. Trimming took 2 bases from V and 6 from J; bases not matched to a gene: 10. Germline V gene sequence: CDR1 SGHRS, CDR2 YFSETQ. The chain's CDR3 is CASSFELALGAGELFF. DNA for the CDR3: TGCGCCAGCAGCTTTGAACTAGCGCTGGGGGCCGGGGAGCTGTTTTTT.

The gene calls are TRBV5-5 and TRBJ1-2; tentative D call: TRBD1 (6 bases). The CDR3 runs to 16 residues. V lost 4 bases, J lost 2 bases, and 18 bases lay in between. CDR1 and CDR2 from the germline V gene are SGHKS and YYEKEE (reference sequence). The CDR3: CASSRIEARGNYGYTF. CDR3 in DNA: TGTGCCAGCAGCAGGATTGAAGCCAGGGGCAACTATGGCTACACCTTC.

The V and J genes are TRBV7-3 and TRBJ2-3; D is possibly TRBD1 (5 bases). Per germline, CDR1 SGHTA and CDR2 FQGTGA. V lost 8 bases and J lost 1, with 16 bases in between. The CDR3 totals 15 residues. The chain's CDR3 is CASRPGPSGTDTQYF. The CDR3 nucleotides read TGTGCCAGCCGCCCAGGGCCATCGGGCACAGATACGCAGTATTTT.

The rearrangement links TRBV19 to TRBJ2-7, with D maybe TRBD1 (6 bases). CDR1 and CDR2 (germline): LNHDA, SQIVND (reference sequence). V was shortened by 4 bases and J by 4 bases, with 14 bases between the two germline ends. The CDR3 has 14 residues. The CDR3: CASSTGTTLYEQYF. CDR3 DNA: TGTGCCAGTAGTACCGGGACAACCCTTTACGAGCAGTACTTC. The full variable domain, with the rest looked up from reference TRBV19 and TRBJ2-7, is DGGITQSPKYLFRKEGQNVTLSCEQNLNHDAMYWYRQDPGQGLRLIYYSQIVNDFQKGDIAEGYSVSREKKESFPLTVTSAQKNPTAFYLCASSTGTTLYEQYFGPGTRLTVT.

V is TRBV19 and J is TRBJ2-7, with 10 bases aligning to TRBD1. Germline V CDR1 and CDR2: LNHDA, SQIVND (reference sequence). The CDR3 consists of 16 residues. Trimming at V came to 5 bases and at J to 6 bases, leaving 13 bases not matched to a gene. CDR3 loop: CASSSQSGTGAAEQYF. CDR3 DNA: TGTGCCAGTAGTTCCCAATCCGGGACAGGGGCAGCCGAGCAGTACTTC.

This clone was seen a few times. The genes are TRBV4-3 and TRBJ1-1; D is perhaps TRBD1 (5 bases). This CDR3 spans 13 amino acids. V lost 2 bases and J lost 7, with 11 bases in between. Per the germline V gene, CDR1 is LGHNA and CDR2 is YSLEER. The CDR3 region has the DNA TGCGCCAGCAGCCAACGAGACAGTCTTGAAGCTTTCTTT. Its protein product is CASSQRDSLEAFF.

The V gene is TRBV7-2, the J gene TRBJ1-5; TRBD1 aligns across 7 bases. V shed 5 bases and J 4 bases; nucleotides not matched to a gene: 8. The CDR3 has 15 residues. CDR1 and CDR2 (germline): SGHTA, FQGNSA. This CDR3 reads CASSLGTAVNQPQHF. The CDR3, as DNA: TGTGCCAGCAGCCTGGGGACAGCCGTTAATCAGCCCCAGCATTTT.

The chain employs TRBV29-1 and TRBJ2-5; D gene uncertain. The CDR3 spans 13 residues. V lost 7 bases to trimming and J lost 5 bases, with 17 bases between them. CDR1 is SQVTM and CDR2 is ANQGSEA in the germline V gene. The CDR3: CSGGPGSVETQYF. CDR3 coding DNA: TGCAGCGGAGGCCCCGGCTCAGTGGAGACCCAGTACTTC.

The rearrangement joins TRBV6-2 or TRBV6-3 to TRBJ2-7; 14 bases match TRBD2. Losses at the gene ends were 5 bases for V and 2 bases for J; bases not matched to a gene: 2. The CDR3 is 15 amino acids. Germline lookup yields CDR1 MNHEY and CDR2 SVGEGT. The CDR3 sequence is CASSAGLAGAYEQYF. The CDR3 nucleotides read TGTGCCAGCAGTGCGGGACTAGCGGGGGCCTACGAGCAGTACTTC.

The CDR3 sequence: CASSQGGGGLAINEQFF. CDR3 DNA: TGCGCCAGCAGCCAAGGGGGAGGAGGACTAGCAATCAATGAGCAGTTCTTC. The chain uses TRBV4-3 and TRBJ2-1; 8 bases fit TRBD2. Germline CDR1 reads LGHNA; CDR2 reads YSLEER. The CDR3 extends over 17 amino acids. The V segment lost 1 base and the J segment 6 bases; nucleotides outside the gene matches: 11.

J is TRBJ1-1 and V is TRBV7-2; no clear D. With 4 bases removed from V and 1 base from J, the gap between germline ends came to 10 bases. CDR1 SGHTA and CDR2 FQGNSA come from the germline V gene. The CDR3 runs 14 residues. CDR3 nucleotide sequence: TGTGCCAGCAGCTCTTCCGGCGGGAACACTGAAGCTTTCTTT. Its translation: CASSSSGGNTEAFF. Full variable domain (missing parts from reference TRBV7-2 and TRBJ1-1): GAGVSQSPSNKVTEKGKDVELRCDPISGHTALYWYRQSLGQGLEFLIYFQGNSAPDKSGLPSDRFSAERTGGSVSTLTIQRTQQEDSAVYLCASSSSGGNTEAFFGQGTRLTVV.

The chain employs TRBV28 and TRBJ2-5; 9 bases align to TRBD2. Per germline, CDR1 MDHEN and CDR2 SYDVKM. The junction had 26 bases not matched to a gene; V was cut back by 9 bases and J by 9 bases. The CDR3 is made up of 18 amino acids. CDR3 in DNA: TGTGCCAGTCCACCGGGACTAGCCCCTTCCCCGACCGGAGGGGCCCAGTACTTC. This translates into CASPPGLAPSPTGGAQYF.

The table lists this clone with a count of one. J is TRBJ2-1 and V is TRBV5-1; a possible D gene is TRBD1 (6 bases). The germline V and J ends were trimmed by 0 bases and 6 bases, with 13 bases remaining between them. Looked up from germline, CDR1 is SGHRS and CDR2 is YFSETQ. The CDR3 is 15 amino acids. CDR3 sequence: CASSLAGTRSNEQFF. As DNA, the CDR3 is TGCGCCAGCAGCTTGGCCGGGACACGTAGCAATGAGCAGTTCTTC.

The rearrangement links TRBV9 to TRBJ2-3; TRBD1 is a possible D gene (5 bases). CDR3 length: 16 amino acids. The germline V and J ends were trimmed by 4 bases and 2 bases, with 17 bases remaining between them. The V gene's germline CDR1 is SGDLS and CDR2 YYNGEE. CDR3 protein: CASSSTKTDPTDTQYF. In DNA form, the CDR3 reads TGTGCCAGCAGCTCGACGAAGACAGACCCCACAGATACGCAGTATTTT.

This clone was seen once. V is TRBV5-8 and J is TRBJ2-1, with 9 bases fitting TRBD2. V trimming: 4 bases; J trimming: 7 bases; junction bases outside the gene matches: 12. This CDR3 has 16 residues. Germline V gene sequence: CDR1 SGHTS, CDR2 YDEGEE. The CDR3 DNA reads TGTGCCAGCAGCCGGTGGACTAGCGCCCGGGGGAATGAGCAGTTCTTC. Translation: CASSRWTSARGNEQFF.

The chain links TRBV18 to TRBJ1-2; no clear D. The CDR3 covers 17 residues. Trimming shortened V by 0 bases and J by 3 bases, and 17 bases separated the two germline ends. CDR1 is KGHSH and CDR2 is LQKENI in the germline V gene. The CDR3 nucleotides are TGTGCCAGCTCACCACCGGTCCCCCGGGGTAAGGACTATGGCTACACCTTC. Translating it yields CASSPPVPRGKDYGYTF.

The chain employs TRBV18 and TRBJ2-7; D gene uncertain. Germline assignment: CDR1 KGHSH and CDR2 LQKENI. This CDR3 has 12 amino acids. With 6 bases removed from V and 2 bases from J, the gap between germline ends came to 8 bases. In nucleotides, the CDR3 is TGTGCCAGCTCTCTACAGACCTACGAGCAGTACTTC. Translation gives CASSLQTYEQYF.

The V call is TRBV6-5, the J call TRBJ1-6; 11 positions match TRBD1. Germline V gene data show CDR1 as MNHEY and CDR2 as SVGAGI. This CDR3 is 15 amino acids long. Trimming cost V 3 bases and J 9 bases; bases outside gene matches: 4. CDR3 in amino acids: CASSYFGQGASPLHF. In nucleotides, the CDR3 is TGTGCCAGCAGTTATTTTGGACAGGGGGCTTCACCCCTCCACTTT.

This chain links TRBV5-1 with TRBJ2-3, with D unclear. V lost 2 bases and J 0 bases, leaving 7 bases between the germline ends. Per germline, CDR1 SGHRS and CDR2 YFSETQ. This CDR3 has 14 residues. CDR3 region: CASSFEISTDTQYF. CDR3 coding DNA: TGCGCCAGCAGCTTTGAGATCAGCACAGATACGCAGTATTTT.

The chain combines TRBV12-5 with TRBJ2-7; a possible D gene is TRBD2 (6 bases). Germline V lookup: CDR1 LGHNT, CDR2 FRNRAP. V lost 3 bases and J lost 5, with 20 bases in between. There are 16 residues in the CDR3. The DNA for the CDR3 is TGTGCTAGTGGTTTTAGAGAGGGGAGGCTTCTTGACGAGCAGTACTTC. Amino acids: CASGFREGRLLDEQYF.

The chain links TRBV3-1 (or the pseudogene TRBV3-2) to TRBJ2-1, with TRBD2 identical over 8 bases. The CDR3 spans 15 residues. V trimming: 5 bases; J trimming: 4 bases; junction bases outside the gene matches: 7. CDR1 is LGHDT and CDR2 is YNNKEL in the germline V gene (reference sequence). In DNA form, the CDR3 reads TGTGCCAGCAGCTCGTTGAGCGGGAGTTACAATGAGCAGTTCTTC. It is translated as CASSSLSGSYNEQFF.

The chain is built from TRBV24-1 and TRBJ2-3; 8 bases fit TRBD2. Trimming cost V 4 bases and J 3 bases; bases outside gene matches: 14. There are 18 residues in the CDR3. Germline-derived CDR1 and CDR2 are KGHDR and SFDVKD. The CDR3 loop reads CATSDPRATGLGTDTQYF. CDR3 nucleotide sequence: TGTGCCACCAGTGACCCGAGGGCCACGGGACTAGGGACAGATACGCAGTATTTT.

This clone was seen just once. This chain's CDR3 is CASSLDRPGLAGGTDTQYF. The DNA of the CDR3 is TGTGCCAGCAGCTTAGATCGTCCTGGACTAGCGGGAGGCACAGATACGCAGTATTTT. This chain links TRBV11-3 with TRBJ2-3; 13 positions agree with TRBD2. With V trimmed by 0 bases and J by 1 base, 7 bases remained unmatched. The CDR3 loop spans 19 amino acids. CDR1 and CDR2 (germline): SGHNT, YENEEA.

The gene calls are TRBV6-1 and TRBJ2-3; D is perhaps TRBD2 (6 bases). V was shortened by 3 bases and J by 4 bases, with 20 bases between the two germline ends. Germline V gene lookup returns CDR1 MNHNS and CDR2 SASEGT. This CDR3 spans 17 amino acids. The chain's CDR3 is CASSDRALSGPPDTQYF. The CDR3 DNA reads TGTGCCAGCAGTGATCGTGCCCTCAGCGGGCCCCCAGATACGCAGTATTTT.